A single sample gave rise to the 16 T cell receptor beta chains below, sequenced in a study of response to subunit inactivated influenza vaccine. MiXCR, applied by TCRdb to the RT-PCR reads, yields one record per CDR3 protein. This table holds under 200,000 distinct CDR3 sequences, about 10% found once. The sample here was CD8+ T cells sorted from PBMCs, taken around 2 years after vaccination. The origin of the receptors is a man aged 50-75 years who received an inactivated influenza vaccine.

This clonotype was recorded a few times. The chain links TRBV6-1 to TRBJ1-5; TRBD1 matches 9 bases. V lost 1 base, J lost 5 bases, and 3 bases stayed unmatched. Germline loops: CDR1 MNHNS, CDR2 SASEGT. This CDR3 is built from 15 residues. CDR3 nucleotides: TGTGCCAGCAGTGAAGAGGGGACAGGGTATCAGCCCCAGCATTTT. This encodes CASSEEGTGYQPQHF.

This clonotype was detected a few times. The chain recombines TRBV3-1 with TRBJ2-7; D gene ambiguous. CDR1 and CDR2 (germline): LGHDT, YNNKEL (reference sequence). The CDR3 extends over 16 amino acids. The V end lost 0 bases, the J end lost 0 bases, and 12 bases lay between the germline ends. The CDR3 is CASSQESGSSSYEQYF. As DNA, the CDR3 is TGTGCCAGCAGCCAAGAGTCGGGCTCATCCTCCTACGAGCAGTACTTC.

This clonotype came up a few times. The chain is built from TRBV7-8 and TRBJ1-2; a weak D match, TRBD1 (5 bases). V lost 5 bases, J lost 5 bases, and 15 bases lay in between. From germline, CDR1 is SGHVS and CDR2 FQNEAQ. The CDR3 contains 14 residues. The CDR3 spells CASSPLGDKYGYTF. CDR3 in DNA: TGTGCCAGCAGCCCCTTGGGGGATAAGTATGGCTACACCTTC.

This clonotype was counted a few times. This sequence joins TRBV6-5 and TRBJ2-7; a weak D match, TRBD1 (6 bases). The length of the CDR3 is 16 residues. V lost 2 bases and J lost 2, with 16 bases in between. Germline lookup yields CDR1 MNHEY and CDR2 SVGAGI. For the CDR3, the DNA is TGTGCCAGCAGTTACAGACAGGCAAAGCCAACCTACGAGCAGTACTTC. This encodes CASSYRQAKPTYEQYF.

This clonotype was picked up many times. The CDR3 nucleotides read TGCAGCGTTGAGGGACTAGCGGGAGTGGTCCCCTACAATGAGCAGTTCTTC. Translating gives CSVEGLAGVVPYNEQFF. This chain uses TRBV29-1 with TRBJ2-1; 14 positions match TRBD2. The germline V gene encodes CDR1 SQVTM and CDR2 ANQGSEA. V lost 3 bases to trimming and J lost 2 bases; unmatched junction nucleotides: 6. The CDR3 sequence is 17 residues long.

This clonotype was found a few times. The chain joins TRBV12-3 or TRBV12-4 to TRBJ1-2; 10 bases are shared with TRBD1. The CDR3 is 15 amino acids. The V and J ends lost 6 bases and 6 bases, in that order; junction bases with no gene match: 10. CDR3 amino acids: CASRGTGDITNGYTF. The CDR3 DNA follows: TGTGCCAGCAGGGGGACAGGGGATATTACAAATGGCTACACCTTC.

The J gene is TRBJ2-5, the V gene TRBV9; D is perhaps TRBD1 (6 bases). Germline CDR1 reads SGDLS; CDR2 reads YYNGEE. The CDR3 has 14 amino acids. V was shortened by 3 bases and J by 3 bases, with 12 bases between the two germline ends. The CDR3 loop is CASSARAGEETQYF. As DNA, the CDR3 is TGTGCCAGCAGCGCCAGGGCAGGGGAAGAGACCCAGTACTTC.

This clonotype was counted between two and nine times. The chain combines TRBV4-2 with TRBJ2-3; 8 positions match TRBD2. The CDR3 contains 17 residues. Per the germline V gene, CDR1 is LGHNA and CDR2 is YNFKEQ. Germline trimming cut 4 bases from V and 8 bases from J; bases unmatched to any gene: 17. The CDR3 protein is CASSPLGSSGEIGTQYF. The CDR3 nucleotides read TGTGCCAGCAGCCCTCTTGGGAGTAGCGGGGAAATAGGTACGCAGTATTTT.

This chain joins TRBV7-8 and TRBJ2-3; 8 bases fit TRBD1. The V segment lost 5 bases and the J segment 5 bases; nucleotides outside the gene matches: 12. This CDR3 has 16 amino acids. The germline CDR1 and CDR2 sequences are SGHVS and FQNEAQ. CDR3 sequence reads: CASSPPTGARRDTQYF. In nucleotides, the CDR3 is TGTGCCAGCAGCCCGCCGACAGGGGCCCGGAGAGATACGCAGTATTTT.

This clonotype has only a few counts. J is TRBJ2-1 and V is TRBV12-3 or TRBV12-4, with unresolved D. The V end was cut by 5 bases, the J end by 0 bases, with 14 bases between. The length of the CDR3 is 16 residues. The CDR3 loop is CASSSPLVSSYNEQFF. The CDR3 nucleotides are TGTGCCAGCAGTAGCCCTTTGGTGAGCTCCTACAATGAGCAGTTCTTC.

This clonotype was observed a handful of times. In DNA form, the CDR3 reads TGTGCCAGCAGTTTATATCAAAGCTCCTACAATGAGCAGTTCTTC. It specifies CASSLYQSSYNEQFF. The chain carries TRBV27 and TRBJ2-1; D is undetermined. CDR3 length: 15 amino acids. Trimming pared 1 base from V and 0 bases from J, leaving 7 bases between. CDR1 MNHEY and CDR2 SMNVEV come from the germline V gene (reference sequence).

The chain combines TRBV5-4 with TRBJ2-7; 7 bases are a match to TRBD1. Germline loops: CDR1 SGHNT, CDR2 YYREEE (reference sequence). V gave up 2 bases and J gave up 5 bases; unmatched junction bases: 10. CDR3 length: 15 residues. The CDR3 nucleotides read TGTGCCAGCAGCTTAAGACAGGGAGTTATCAACGAGCAGTACTTC. This sequence encodes CASSLRQGVINEQYF.

Many counts were recorded for this clonotype. The chain is built from TRBV12-3 or TRBV12-4 and TRBJ2-7, with 7 bases that match TRBD2. The CDR3 is 12 amino acids. J lost 9 bases, V lost 6 bases, and 8 bases had no gene match. CDR3 nucleotide sequence: TGTGCCAGCAGCGGAGGGAGGGGTTGGCAGTACTTC. Protein: CASSGGRGWQYF.

A few counts support this clonotype. The V and J genes are TRBV24-1 and TRBJ2-1; 12 positions agree with TRBD2. CDR3 length equals 17 residues. The J segment lost 4 bases and the V segment lost 2 bases, leaving 5 bases of the junction unmatched. Germline CDR1 KGHDR, CDR2 SFDVKD. The CDR3 coding sequence is TGTGCCACCAGTGATTCGACTAGCGGGAGCGGATACAATGAGCAGTTCTTC. Translation gives CATSDSTSGSGYNEQFF.

This clonotype was seen many times. V usage is TRBV7-9 and J usage is TRBJ2-5; D might be TRBD2 (6 bases). Trimming cost V 0 bases and J 5 bases, with 13 bases left between them. Germline-derived CDR1 and CDR2 are SEHNR and FQNEAQ (reference sequence). This CDR3 comprises 15 residues. The chain's CDR3 is CASSLALAASETQYF. The CDR3 DNA reads as TGTGCCAGCAGCTTAGCACTAGCAGCCTCGGAGACCCAGTACTTC.

This clonotype was found a few times. The rearrangement uses TRBV9 and TRBJ2-3, with 7 bases matching TRBD1. CDR3 length equals 15 residues. Germline lookup yields CDR1 SGDLS and CDR2 YYNGEE. The V segment lost 2 bases and the J segment 8 bases; nucleotides outside the gene matches: 11. The CDR3 sequence is CASSVAGTAQGTQYF. CDR3 bases: TGTGCCAGCAGCGTCGCCGGGACAGCCCAGGGTACGCAGTATTTT.